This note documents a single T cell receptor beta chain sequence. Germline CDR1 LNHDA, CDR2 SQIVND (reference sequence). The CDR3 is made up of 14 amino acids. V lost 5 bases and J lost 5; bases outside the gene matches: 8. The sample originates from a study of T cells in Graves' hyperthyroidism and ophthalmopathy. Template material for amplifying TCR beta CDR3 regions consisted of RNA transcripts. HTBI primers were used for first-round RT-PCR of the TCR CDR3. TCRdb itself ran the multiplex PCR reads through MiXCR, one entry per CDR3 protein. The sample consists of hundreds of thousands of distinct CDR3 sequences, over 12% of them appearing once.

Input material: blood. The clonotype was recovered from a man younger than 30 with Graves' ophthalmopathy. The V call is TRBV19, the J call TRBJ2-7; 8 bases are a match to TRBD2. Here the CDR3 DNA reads TGTGCCAGTAGTCCAAGGACTAGCTTGCACGAGCAGTACTTC. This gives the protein CASSPRTSLHEQYF.